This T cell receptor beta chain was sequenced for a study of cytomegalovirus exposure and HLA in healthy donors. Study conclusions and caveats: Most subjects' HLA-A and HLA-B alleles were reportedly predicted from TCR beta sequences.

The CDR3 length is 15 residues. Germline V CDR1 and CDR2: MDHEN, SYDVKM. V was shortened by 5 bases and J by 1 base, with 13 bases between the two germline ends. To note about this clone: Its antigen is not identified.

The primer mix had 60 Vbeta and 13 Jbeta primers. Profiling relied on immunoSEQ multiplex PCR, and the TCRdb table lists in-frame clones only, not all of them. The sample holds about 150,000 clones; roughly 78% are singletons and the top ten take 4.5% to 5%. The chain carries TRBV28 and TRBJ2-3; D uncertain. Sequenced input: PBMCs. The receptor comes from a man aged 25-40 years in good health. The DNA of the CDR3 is TGTGCCAGCAGTGTTAGCCTCCGGCGCACAGATACGCAGTATTTT. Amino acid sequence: CASSVSLRRTDTQYF.